The T cell receptor (beta chain) under discussion was sequenced for a study of cytomegalovirus exposure and HLA in healthy donors. The study's findings and limits: As was reported, the classifier diagnosed cytomegalovirus status with high specificity and sensitivity.

Use of 60 Vbeta and 13 Jbeta primers characterized the PCR. Only in-frame clones appear in the TCRdb table, and some are missing; sequencing was by immunoSEQ multiplex PCR. The table lists about 160,000 clones, 80% to 90% of them singletons, with around 6.7% in the top ten. Germline V CDR1 and CDR2: SEHNR, FQNEAQ (reference sequence). V dropped 7 bases and J dropped 4; count of bases not matched to a gene: 13. This CDR3 is 16 amino acids long. To note about this clone: No antigen is known for it.

The origin of this receptor is a woman in her twenties or thirties in good health and CMV-seropositive. Sequencing used PBMCs. V usage is TRBV7-9 and J usage is TRBJ2-5, with 9 bases fitting TRBD2. The CDR3 DNA follows: TGTGCCAGCACCCTCGGGCTAGCGGGGAACGGAGAGACCCAGTACTTC. Translation gives CASTLGLAGNGETQYF. The full variable domain, its missing parts supplied by reference TRBV7-9 and TRBJ2-5, is DTGVSQNPRHKITKRGQNVTFRCDPISEHNRLYWYRQTLGQGPEFLTYFQNEAQLEKSRLLSDRFSAERPKGSFSTLEIQRTEQGDSAMYLCASTLGLAGNGETQYFGPGTRLLVL.